This T cell receptor beta chain is drawn from a study of OX40 agonist ivuxolimab in advanced cancers. Study-wide context: Across the patients, intravenous ivuxolimab was delivered every 2 weeks at 0.01 to 10 mg/kg.

Produced via immunoSEQ multiplex PCR; TCRdb's table is partial and in-frame only. In the table there are roughly 70,000 clones, about 83% of which are singletons. Germline trimming cut 5 bases from V and 6 bases from J; bases unmatched to any gene: 3. The CDR3 is made up of 13 amino acids. The germline V gene encodes CDR1 LNHDA and CDR2 SQIVND (reference sequence). The timepoints at which blood was sampled were baseline, cycle 4 day 1, and cycle 7 day 1. Sequenced here: CD4+ or CD8+ T cells sorted from blood, sampled in a trial of the OX40 agonist ivuxolimab. The TCR sequence derives from an adult with an advanced solid tumor such as melanoma, head and neck, liver or kidney cancer. This chain connects TRBV19 to TRBJ2-3, with 9 bases identical to TRBD1. CDR3 residues: CASSRDRDDTQYF. The CDR3 nucleotides are TGTGCCAGTAGTCGGGACAGGGACGATACGCAGTATTTT.